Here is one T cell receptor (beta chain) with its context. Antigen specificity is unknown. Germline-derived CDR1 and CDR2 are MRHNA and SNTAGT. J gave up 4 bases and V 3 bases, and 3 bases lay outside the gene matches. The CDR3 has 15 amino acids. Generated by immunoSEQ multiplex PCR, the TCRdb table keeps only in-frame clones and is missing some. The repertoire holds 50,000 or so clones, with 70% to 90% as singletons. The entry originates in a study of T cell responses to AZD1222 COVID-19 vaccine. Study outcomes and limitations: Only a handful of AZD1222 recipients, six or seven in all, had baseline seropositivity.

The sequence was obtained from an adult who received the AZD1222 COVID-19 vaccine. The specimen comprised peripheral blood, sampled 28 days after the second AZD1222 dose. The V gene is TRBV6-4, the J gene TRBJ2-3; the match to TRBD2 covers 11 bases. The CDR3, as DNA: TGTGCCAGCAGTGAGTCTAGCGGGGGGCCAGATACGCAGTATTTT. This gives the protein CASSESSGGPDTQYF.